Listed below are T cell receptor beta chains from one sample, sequenced in a study of T cell responses to AZD1222 COVID-19 vaccine. TCRdb keeps only in-frame clones here, not all; method: immunoSEQ multiplex PCR. The data contain approximately 170,000 clones, around 90% of them singletons. The sample was peripheral blood, taken on day 0 of AZD1222 vaccination. These receptors were taken from an adult in good health. Both conserved end residues are part of each CDR3. Each record gives: V gene, CDR3 protein.

>TRBV5-1
CASKWRPSSYNEQFF
>TRBV18
CASSPGQASANYEQYF
>TRBV9
CASSVLSETEAFF
>TRBV6-1
CASSDRGYTGELFF
>TRBV7-9
CASSSPRAGNTGELFF
>TRBV11-1
CASSLGTGETQYF
>TRBV5-1
CASRGILGGTEAFF
>TRBV10-3
CAITPQGGNYGYTF
>TRBV2
CASTKDWNTEAFF
>TRBV28
CASSGPIGGFYEQYF